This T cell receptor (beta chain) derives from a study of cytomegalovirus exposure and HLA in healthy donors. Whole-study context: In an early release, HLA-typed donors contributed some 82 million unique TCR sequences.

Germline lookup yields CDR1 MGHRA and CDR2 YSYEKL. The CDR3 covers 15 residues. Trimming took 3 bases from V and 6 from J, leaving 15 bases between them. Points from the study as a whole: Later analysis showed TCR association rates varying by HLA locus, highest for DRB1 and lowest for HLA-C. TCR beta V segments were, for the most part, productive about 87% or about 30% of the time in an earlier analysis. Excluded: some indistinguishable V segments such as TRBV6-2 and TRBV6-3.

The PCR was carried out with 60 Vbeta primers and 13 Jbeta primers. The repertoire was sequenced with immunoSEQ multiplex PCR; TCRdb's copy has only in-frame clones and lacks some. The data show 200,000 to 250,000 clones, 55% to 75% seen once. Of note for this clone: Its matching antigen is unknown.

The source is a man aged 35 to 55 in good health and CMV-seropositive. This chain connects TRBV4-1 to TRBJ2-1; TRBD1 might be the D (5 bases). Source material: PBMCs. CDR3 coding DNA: TGCGCCAGCAGCCAGGATACAGGAATGGGCAATGAGCAGTTCTTC. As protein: CASSQDTGMGNEQFF.